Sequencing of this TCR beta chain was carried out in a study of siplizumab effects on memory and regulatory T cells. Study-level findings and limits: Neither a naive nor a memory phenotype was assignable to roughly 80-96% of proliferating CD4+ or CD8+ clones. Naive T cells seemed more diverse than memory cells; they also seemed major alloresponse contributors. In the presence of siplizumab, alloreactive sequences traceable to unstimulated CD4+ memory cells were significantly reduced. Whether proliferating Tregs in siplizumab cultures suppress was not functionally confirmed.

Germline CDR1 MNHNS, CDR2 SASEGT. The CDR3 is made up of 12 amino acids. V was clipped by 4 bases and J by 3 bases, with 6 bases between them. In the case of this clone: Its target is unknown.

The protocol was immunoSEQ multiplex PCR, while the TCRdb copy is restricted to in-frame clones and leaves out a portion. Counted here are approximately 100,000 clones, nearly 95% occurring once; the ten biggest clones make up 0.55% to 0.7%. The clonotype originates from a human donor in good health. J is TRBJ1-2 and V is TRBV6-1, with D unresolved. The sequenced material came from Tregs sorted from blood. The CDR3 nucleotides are TGTGCCAGCAGTGTGCGGGACTATGGCTACACCTTC. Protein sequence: CASSVRDYGYTF.